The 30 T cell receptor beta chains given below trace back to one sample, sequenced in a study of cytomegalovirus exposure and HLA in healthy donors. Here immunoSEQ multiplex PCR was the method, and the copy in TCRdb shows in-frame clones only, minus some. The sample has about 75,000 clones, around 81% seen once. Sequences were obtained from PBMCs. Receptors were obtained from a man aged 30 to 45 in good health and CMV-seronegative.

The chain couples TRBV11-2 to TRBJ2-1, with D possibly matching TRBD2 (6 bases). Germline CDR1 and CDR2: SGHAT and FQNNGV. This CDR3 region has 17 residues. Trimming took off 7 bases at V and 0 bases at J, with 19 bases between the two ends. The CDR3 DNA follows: TGTGCCAGCAAACACTTCCAACTAGCCCGCTCCTACAATGAGCAGTTCTTC. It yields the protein CASKHFQLARSYNEQFF.

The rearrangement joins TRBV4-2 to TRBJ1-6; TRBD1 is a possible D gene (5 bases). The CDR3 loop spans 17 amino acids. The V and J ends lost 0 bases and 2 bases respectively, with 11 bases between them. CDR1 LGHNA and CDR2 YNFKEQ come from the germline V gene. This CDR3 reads CASSQESRVAYNSPLHF. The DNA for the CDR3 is TGTGCCAGCAGCCAAGAGTCCAGGGTCGCCTATAATTCACCCCTCCACTTT.

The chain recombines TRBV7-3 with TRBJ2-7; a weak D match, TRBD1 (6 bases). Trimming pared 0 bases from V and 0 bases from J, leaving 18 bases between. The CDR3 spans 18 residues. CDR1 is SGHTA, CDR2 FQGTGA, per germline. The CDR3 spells CASSLTGAGGGSSYEQYF. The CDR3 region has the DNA TGTGCCAGCAGCTTAACGGGAGCTGGGGGCGGAAGCTCCTACGAGCAGTACTTC.

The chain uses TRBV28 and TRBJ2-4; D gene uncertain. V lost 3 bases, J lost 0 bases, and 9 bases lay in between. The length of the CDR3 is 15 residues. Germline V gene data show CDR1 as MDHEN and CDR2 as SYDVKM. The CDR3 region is CASSLGPGAKNIQYF. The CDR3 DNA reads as TGTGCCAGCAGTTTGGGCCCCGGAGCCAAAAACATTCAGTACTTC.

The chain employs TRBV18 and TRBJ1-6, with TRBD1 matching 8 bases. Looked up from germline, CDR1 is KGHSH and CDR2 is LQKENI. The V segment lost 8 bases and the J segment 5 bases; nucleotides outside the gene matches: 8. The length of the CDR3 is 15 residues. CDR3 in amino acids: CASTPNRGDNSPLHF. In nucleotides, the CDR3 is TGTGCCAGCACCCCTAACAGGGGGGATAATTCACCCCTCCACTTT. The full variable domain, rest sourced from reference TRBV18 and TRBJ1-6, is NAGVMQNPRHLVRRRGQEARLRCSPMKGHSHVYWYRQLPEEGLKFMVYLQKENIIDESGMPKERFSAEFPKEGPSILRIQQVVRGDSAAYFCASTPNRGDNSPLHFGNGTRLTVT.

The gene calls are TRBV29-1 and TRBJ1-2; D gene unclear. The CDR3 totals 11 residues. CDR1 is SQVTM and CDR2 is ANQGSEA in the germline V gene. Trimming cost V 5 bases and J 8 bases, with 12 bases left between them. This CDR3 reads CSVRVGDGYTF. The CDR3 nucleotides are TGCAGCGTTCGTGTTGGAGACGGCTACACCTTC.

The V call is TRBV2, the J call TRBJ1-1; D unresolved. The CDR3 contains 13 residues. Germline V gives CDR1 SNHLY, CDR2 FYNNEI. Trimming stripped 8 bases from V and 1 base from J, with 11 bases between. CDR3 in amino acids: CASQGLENTEAFF. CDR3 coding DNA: TGTGCCAGCCAAGGACTGGAGAACACTGAAGCTTTCTTT.

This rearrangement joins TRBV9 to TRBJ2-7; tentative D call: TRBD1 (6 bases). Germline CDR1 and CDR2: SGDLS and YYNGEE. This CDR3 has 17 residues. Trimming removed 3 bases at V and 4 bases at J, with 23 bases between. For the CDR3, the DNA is TGTGCCAGCAGCGCAAGACACAGGGCTGCGATGGGGTACGAGCAGTACGTC. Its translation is CASSARHRAAMGYEQYV.

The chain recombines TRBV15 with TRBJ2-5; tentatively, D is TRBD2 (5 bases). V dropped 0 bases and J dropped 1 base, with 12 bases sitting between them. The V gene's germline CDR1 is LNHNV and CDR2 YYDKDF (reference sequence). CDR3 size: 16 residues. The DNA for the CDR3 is TGTGCCACCAGCAGAGATCTAGGGAGTGGCCAAGAGACCCAGTACTTC. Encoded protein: CATSRDLGSGQETQYF.

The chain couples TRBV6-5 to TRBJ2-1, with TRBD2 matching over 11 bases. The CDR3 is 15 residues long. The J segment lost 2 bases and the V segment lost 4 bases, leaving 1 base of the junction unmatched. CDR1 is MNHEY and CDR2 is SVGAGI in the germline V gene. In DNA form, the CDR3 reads TGTGCCAGCAGTTTGACTAGCGGGACCTACAATGAGCAGTTCTTC. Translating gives CASSLTSGTYNEQFF.

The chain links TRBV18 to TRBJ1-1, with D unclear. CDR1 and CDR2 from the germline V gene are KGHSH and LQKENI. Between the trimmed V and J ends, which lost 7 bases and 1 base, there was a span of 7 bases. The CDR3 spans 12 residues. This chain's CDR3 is CASLGGNTEAFF. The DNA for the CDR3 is TGTGCCAGCTTAGGAGGGAACACTGAAGCTTTCTTT.

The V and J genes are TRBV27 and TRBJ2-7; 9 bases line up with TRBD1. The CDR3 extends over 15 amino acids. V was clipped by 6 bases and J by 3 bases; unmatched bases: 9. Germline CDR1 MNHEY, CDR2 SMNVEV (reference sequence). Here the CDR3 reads CASRETGTGSYEQYF. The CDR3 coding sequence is TGTGCCAGCAGAGAGACCGGGACAGGGAGCTACGAGCAGTACTTC.

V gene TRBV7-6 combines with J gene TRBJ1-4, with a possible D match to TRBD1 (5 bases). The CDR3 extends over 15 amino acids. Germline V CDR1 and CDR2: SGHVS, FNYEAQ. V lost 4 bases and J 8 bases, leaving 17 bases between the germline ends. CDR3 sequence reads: CASSSHQGAGEKLFF. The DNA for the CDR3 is TGTGCCAGCAGCTCACACCAGGGTGCAGGGGAAAAACTGTTTTTT.

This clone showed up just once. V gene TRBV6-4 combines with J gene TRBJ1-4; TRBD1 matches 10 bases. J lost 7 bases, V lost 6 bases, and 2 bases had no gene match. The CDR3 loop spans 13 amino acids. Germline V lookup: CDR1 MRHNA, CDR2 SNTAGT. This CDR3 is CASRTGGTEKLFF. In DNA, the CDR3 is TGTGCCAGCAGGACAGGGGGCACTGAAAAACTGTTTTTT.

CDR3 residues: CASSLAGTVNQPQHF. The CDR3 DNA reads as TGTGCCAGCAGCTTGGCTGGGACAGTAAATCAGCCCCAGCATTTT. The chain is built from TRBV5-8 and TRBJ1-5, with 7 bases identical to TRBD1. This CDR3 comprises 15 residues. CDR1 SGHTS and CDR2 YDEGEE come from the germline V gene. V trimming: 0 bases; J trimming: 4 bases; junction bases outside the gene matches: 4.

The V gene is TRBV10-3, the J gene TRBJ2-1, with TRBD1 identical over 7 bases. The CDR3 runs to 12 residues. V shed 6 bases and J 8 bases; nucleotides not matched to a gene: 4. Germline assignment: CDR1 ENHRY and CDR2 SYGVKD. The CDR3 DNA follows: TGTGCCATCAGGGGTGGGACAGATGAGCAGTTCTTC. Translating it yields CAIRGGTDEQFF.

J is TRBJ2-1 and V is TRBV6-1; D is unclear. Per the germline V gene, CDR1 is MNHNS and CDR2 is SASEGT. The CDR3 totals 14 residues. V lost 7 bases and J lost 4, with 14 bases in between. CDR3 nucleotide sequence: TGTGCCAGCAACGCCCCGAACCAGTACAATGAGCAGTTCTTC. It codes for CASNAPNQYNEQFF.

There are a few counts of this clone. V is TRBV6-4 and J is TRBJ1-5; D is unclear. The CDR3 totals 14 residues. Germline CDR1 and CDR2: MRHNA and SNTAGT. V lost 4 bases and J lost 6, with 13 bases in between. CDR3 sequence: CASSVEEGSQPQHF. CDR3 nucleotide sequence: TGTGCCAGCAGTGTGGAGGAGGGTAGTCAGCCCCAGCATTTT.

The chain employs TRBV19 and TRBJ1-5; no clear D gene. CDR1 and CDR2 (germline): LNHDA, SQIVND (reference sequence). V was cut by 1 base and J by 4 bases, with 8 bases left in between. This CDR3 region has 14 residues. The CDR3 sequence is CASSIVTGNQPQHF. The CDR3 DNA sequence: TGTGCCAGTAGTATAGTGACGGGGAATCAGCCCCAGCATTTT.

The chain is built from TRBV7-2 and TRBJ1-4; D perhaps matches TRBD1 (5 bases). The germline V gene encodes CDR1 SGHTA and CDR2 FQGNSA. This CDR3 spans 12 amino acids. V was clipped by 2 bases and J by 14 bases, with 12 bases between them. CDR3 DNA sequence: TGTGCCAGCAGCTTATCCAGGGAATGGCTGTTTTTT. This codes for CASSLSREWLFF.

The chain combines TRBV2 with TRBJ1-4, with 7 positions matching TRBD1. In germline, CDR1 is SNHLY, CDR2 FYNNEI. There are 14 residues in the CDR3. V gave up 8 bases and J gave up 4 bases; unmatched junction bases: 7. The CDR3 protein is CASGNRDSNEKLFF. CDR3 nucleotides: TGTGCCAGCGGAAACCGGGACAGTAATGAAAAACTGTTTTTT.

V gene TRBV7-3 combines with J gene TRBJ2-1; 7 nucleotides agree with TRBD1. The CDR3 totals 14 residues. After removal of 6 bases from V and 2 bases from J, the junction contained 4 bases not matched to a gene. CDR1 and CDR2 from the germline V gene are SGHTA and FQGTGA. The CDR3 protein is CASSSGQPYNEQFF. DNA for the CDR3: TGTGCCAGCAGTTCGGGACAGCCCTACAATGAGCAGTTCTTC.

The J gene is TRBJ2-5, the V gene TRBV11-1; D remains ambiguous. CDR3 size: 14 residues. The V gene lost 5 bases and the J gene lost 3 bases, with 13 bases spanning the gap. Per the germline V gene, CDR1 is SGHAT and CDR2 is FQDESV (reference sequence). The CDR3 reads CASSPRFEKETQYF. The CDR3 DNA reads TGTGCCAGCAGCCCCCGGTTTGAAAAAGAGACCCAGTACTTC. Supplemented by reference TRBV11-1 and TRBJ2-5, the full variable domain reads EAEVAQSPRYKITEKSQAVAFWCDPISGHATLYWYRQILGQGPELLVQFQDESVVDDSQLPKDRFSAERLKGVDSTLKIQPAELGDSAMYLCASSPRFEKETQYFGPGTRLLVL.

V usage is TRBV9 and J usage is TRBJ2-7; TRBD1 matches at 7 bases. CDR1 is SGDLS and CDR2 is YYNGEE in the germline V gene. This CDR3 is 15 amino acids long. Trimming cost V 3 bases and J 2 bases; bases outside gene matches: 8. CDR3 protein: CASSAYRDRTYEQYF. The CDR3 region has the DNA TGTGCCAGCAGCGCGTACCGGGACAGAACCTACGAGCAGTACTTC.

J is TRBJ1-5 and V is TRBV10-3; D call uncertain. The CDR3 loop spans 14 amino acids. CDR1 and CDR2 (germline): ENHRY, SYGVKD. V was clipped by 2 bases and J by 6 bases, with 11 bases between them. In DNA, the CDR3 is TGTGCCATCAGTGAGGAGGCCTTGGGTCAGCCCCAGCATTTT. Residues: CAISEEALGQPQHF.

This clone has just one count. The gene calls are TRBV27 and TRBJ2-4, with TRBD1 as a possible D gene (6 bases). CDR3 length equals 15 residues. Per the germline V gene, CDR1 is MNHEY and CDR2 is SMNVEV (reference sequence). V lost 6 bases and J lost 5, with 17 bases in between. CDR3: CASSPWGRAENIQYF. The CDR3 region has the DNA TGTGCCAGCAGCCCTTGGGGGCGAGCGGAAAACATTCAGTACTTC.

CDR3 coding DNA: TGTGCCAGTAGCAAAGGAAGGACAGGGGGATCGCACATTCAGTACTTC. Translating it yields CASSKGRTGGSHIQYF. The chain carries TRBV19 and TRBJ2-4; TRBD1 matches at 10 bases. J gave up 8 bases and V 6 bases, and 13 bases lay outside the gene matches. Germline V gives CDR1 LNHDA, CDR2 SQIVND (reference sequence). The CDR3 totals 16 residues.

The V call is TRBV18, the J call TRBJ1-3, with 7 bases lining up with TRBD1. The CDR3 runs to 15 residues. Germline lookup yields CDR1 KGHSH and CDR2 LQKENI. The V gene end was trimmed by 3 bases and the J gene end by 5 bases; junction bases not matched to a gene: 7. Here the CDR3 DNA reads TGTGCCAGCTCACCGCAGGGGGGCCCCCGAAACACCATATATTTT. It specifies CASSPQGGPRNTIYF.

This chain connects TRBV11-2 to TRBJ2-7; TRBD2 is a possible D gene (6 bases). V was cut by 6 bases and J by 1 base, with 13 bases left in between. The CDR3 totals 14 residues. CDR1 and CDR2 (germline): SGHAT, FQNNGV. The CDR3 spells CASSDGTQSYEQYF. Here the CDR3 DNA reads TGTGCCAGCAGTGACGGGACTCAGTCCTACGAGCAGTACTTC.

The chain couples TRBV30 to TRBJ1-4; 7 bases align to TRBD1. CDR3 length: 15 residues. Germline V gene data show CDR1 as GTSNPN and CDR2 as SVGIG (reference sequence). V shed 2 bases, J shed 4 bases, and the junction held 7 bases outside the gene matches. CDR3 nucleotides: TGTGCCTGGAGTCGACTGGACAGGATTAATGAAAAACTGTTTTTT. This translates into CAWSRLDRINEKLFF.